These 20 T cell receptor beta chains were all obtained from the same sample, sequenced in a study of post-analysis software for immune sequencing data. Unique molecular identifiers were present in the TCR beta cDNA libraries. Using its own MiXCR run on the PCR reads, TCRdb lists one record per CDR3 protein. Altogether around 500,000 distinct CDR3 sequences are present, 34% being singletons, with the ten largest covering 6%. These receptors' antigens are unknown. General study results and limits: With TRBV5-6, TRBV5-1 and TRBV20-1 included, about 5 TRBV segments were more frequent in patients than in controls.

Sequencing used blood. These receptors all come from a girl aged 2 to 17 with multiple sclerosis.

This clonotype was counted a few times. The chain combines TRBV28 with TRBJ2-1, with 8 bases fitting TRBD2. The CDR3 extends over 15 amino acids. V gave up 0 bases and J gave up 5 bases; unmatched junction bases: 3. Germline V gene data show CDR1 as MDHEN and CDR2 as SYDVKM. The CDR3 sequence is CASSLWAGRDNEQFF. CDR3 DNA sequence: TGTGCCAGCAGTTTATGGGCCGGGAGGGACAATGAGCAGTTCTTC. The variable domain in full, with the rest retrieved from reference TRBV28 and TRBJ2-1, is DVKVTQSSRYLVKRTGEKVFLECVQDMDHENMFWYRQDPGLGLRLIYFSYDVKMKEKGDIPEGYSVSREKKERFSLILESASTNQTSMYLCASSLWAGRDNEQFFGPGTRLTVL.

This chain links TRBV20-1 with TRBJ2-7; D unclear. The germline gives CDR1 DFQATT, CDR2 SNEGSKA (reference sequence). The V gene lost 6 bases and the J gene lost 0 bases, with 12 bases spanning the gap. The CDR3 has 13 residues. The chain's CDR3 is CSADTIRSYEQYF. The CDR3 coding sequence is TGCAGTGCCGACACAATCCGCTCCTACGAGCAGTACTTC.

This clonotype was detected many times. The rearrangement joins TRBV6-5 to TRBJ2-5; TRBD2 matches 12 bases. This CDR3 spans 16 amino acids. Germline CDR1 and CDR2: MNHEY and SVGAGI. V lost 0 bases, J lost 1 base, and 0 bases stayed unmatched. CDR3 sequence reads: CASSYSTSGGQETQYF. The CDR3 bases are TGTGCCAGCAGTTACTCGACTAGCGGGGGCCAAGAGACCCAGTACTTC.

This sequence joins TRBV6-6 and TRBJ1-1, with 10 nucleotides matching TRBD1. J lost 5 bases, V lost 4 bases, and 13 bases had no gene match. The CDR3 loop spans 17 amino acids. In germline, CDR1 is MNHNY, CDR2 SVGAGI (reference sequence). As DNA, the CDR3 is TGTGCCAGCAGTTCTATCAAGGGCGGACAGGGGGTTACTGAAGCTTTCTTT. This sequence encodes CASSSIKGGQGVTEAFF.

The CDR3 loop reads CASSESSGYTGELFF. As DNA, the CDR3 is TGTGCCAGCAGTGAATCGAGCGGATACACCGGGGAGCTGTTTTTT. The chain links TRBV2 to TRBJ2-2; perhaps TRBD2 as D (5 bases). Per the germline V gene, CDR1 is SNHLY and CDR2 is FYNNEI. The CDR3 length is 15 residues. V was shortened by 2 bases and J by 3 bases, with 10 bases between the two germline ends.

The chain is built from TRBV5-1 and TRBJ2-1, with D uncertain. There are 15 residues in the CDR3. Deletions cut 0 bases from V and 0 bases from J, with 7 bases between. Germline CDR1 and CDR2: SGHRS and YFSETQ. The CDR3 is CASSLDAASYNEQFF. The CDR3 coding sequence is TGCGCCAGCAGCTTGGATGCAGCCTCCTACAATGAGCAGTTCTTC.

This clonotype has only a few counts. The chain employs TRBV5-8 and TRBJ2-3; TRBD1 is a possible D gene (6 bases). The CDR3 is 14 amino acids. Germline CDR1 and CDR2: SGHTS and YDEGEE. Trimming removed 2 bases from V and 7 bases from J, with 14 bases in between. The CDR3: CASSFQGSRNTQYF. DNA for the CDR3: TGTGCCAGCAGCTTTCAGGGGAGTAGAAATACGCAGTATTTT.

In nucleotides, the CDR3 is TGTGCCAGCAGCTTTGGTCGGTTTGGGCGGACCTCAGAGACCCAGTACTTC. This codes for CASSFGRFGRTSETQYF. The chain couples TRBV7-8 to TRBJ2-5, with D uncertain. Trimming cost V 3 bases and J 4 bases, with 21 bases left between them. The CDR3 totals 17 residues. Germline loops: CDR1 SGHVS, CDR2 FQNEAQ.

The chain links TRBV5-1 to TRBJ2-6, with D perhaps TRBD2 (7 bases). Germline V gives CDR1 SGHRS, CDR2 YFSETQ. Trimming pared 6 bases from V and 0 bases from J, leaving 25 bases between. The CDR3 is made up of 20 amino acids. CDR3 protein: CASTLWGGAGPNSGANVLTF. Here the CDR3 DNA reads TGCGCCAGCACCCTCTGGGGGGGGGCAGGCCCAAACTCTGGGGCCAACGTCCTGACTTTC.

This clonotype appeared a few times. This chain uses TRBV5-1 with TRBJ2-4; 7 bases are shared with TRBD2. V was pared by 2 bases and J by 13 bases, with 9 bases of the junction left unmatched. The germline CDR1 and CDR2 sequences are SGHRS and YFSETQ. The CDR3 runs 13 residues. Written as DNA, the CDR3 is TGCGCCAGCAGCTTCACCTGGGGAGGGGAGCAGTACTTC. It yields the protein CASSFTWGGEQYF.

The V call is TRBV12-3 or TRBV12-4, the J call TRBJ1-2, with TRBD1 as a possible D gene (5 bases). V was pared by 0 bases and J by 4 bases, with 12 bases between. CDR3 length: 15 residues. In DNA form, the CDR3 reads TGTGCCAGCAGTTTAGCTATGGGACCTTCCTATGGCTACACCTTC. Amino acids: CASSLAMGPSYGYTF.

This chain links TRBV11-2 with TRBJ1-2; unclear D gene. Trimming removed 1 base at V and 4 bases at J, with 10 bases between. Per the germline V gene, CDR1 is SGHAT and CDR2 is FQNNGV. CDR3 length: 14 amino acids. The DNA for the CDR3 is TGTGCCAGCAGCTTAGGAGGTCCTCCCTATGGCTACACCTTC. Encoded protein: CASSLGGPPYGYTF.

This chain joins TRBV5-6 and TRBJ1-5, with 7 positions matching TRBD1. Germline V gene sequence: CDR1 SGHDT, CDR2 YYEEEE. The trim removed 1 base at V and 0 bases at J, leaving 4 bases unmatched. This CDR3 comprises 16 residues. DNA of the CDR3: TGTGCCAGCAGCTTGACGGGACAGTTTAGCAATCAGCCCCAGCATTTT. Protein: CASSLTGQFSNQPQHF.

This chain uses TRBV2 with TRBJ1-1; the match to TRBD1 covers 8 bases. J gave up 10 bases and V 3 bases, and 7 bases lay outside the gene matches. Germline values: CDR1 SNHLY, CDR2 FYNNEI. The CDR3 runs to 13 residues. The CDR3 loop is CASSDLQGVGAFF. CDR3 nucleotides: TGTGCCAGCAGTGACCTACAGGGGGTTGGAGCTTTCTTT.

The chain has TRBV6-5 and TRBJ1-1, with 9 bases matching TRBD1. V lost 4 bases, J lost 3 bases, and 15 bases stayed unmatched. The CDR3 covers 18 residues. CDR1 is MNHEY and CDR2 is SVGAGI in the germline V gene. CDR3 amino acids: CASSFTGGVQGYHTEAFF. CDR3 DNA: TGTGCCAGCAGTTTTACAGGGGGCGTACAAGGATATCACACTGAAGCTTTCTTT.

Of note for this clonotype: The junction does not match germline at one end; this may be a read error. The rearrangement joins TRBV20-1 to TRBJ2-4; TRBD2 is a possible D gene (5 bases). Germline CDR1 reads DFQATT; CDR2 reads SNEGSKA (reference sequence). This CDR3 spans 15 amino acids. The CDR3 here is CSASWRAVYANTQYF. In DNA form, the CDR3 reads TGCAGTGCTAGCTGGCGGGCTGTTTATGCAAACACTCAGTACTTC.

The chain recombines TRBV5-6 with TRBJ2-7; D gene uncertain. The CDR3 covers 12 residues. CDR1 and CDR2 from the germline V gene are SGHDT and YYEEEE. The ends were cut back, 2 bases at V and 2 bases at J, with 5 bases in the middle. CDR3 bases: TGTGCCAGCAGCTTTGAACCCTACGAGCAGTACTTC. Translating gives CASSFEPYEQYF.

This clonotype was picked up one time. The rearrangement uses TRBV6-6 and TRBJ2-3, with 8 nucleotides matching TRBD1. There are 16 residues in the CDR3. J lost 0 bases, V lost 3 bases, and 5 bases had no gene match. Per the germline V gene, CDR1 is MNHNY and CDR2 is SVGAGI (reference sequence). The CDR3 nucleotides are TGTGCCAGCAGTTATCAGGGGACAGGAAGCACAGATACGCAGTATTTT. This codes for CASSYQGTGSTDTQYF.

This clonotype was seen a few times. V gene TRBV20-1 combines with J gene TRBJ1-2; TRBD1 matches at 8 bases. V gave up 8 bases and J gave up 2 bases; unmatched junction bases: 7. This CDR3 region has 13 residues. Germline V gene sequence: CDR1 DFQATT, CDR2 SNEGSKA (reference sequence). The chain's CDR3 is CSPKTGENYGYTF. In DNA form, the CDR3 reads TGCAGTCCCAAGACAGGGGAGAACTATGGCTACACCTTC.

The CDR3 loop is CASSLRSAYEQYF. The DNA for the CDR3 is TGTGCCAGCAGCTTAAGGTCTGCCTACGAGCAGTACTTC. The chain combines TRBV7-6 with TRBJ2-7; D call uncertain. V was pared by 2 bases and J by 2 bases, with 7 bases between. Germline V gene lookup returns CDR1 SGHVS and CDR2 FNYEAQ. This CDR3 comprises 13 residues.